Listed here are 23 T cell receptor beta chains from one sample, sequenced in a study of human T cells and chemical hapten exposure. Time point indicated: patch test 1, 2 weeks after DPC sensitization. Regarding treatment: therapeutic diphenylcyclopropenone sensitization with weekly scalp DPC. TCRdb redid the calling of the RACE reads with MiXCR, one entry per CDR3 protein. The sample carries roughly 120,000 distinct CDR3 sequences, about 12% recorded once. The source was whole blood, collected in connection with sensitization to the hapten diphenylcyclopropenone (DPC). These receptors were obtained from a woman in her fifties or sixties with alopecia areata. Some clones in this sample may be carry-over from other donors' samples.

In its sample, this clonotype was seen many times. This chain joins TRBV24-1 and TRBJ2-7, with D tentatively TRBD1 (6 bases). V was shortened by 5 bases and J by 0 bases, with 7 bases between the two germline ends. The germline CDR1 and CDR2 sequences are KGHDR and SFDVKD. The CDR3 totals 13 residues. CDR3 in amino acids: CATSAGDSYEQYF. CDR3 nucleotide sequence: TGTGCCACCAGTGCAGGGGACTCCTACGAGCAGTACTTC.

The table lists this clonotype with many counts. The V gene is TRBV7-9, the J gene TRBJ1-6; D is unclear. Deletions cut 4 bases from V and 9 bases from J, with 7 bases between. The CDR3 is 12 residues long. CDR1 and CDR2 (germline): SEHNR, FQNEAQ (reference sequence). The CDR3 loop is CASSSSGSPLHF. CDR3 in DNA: TGTGCCAGCAGCTCCTCAGGTTCACCCCTCCACTTT.

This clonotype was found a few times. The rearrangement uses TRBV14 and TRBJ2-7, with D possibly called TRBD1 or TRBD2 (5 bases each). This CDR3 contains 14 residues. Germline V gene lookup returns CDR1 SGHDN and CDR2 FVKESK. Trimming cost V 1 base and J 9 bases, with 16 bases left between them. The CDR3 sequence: CASSQGGPRFGQYF. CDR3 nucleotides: TGTGCCAGCAGCCAAGGGGGACCGCGCTTCGGGCAGTACTTC.

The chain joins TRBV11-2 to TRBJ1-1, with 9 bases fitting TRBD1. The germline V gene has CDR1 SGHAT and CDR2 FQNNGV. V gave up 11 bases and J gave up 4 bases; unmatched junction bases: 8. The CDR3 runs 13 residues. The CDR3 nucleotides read TGTGCCGGAGGACTGACAGGGGGCACTGAAGCTTTCTTT. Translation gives CAGGLTGGTEAFF.

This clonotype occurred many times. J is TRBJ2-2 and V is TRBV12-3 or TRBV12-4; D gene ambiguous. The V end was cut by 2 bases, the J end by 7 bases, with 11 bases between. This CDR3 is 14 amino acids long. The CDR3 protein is CASSLSGRHGELFF. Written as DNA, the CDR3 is TGTGCCAGCAGTTTATCAGGTCGTCACGGGGAGCTGTTTTTT.

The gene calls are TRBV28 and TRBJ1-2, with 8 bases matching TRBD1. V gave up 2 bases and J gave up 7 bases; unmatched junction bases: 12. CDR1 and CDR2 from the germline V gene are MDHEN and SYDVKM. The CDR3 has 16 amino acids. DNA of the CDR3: TGTGCCAGCAGTTTAATCCAGGGGGCGCTTACCGCTGGCTACACCTTC. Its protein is CASSLIQGALTAGYTF.

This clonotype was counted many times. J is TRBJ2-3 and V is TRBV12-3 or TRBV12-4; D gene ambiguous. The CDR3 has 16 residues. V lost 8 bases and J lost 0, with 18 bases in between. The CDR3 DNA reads TGTGCCAGCGGCTCTAGGATGACAACGAGCACAGATACGCAGTATTTT. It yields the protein CASGSRMTTSTDTQYF.

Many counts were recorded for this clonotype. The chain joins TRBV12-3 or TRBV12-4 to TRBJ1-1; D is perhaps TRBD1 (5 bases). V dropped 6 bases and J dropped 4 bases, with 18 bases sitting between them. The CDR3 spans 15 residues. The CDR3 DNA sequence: TGTGCCAGCAGGCTCGTTAGGCAGGGCGGCACTGAAGCTTTCTTT. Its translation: CASRLVRQGGTEAFF.

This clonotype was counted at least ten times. The CDR3 loop reads CASSSGQGWDEKLFF. The CDR3 DNA reads TGTGCCAGCAGCTCCGGACAGGGTTGGGATGAAAAACTGTTTTTT. This chain connects TRBV7-6 to TRBJ1-4; 8 positions match TRBD1. The CDR3 length is 15 residues. V shed 4 bases, J shed 6 bases, and the junction held 7 bases outside the gene matches. The germline CDR1 and CDR2 sequences are SGHVS and FNYEAQ.

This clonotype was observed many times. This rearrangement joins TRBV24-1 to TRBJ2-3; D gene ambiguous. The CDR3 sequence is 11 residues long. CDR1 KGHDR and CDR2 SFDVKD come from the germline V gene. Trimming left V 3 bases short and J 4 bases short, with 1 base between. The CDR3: CATSDPDTQYF. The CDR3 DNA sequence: TGTGCCACCAGTGATCCAGATACGCAGTATTTT.

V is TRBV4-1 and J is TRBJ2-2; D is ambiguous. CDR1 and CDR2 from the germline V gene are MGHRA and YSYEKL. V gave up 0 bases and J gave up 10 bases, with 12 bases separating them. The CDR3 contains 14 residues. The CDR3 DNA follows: TGCGCCAGCAGCCAAGACTTAAACCAGGAGGAGCTGTTTTTT. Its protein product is CASSQDLNQEELFF.

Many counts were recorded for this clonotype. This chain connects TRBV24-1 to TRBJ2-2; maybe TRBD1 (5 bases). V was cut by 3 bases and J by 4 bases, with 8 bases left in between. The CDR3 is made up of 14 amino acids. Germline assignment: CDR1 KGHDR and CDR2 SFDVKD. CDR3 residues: CATSDPTATGELFF. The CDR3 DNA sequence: TGTGCCACCAGTGATCCGACAGCCACCGGGGAGCTGTTTTTT.

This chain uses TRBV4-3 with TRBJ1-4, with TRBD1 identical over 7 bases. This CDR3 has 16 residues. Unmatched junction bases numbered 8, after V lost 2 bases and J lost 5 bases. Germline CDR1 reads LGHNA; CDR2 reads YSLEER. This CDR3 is CASSQSGQASNEKLFF. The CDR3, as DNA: TGCGCCAGCAGCCAATCCGGACAGGCCTCAAATGAAAAACTGTTTTTT.

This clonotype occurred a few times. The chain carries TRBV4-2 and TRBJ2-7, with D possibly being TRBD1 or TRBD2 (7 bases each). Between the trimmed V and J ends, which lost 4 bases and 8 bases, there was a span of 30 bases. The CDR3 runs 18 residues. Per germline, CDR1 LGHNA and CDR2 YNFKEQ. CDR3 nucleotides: TGTGCCAGCAGCCCAGGGGGTCCAAGCGGGGCTCCTTTCCGGAAGCAGTACTTC. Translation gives CASSPGGPSGAPFRKQYF.

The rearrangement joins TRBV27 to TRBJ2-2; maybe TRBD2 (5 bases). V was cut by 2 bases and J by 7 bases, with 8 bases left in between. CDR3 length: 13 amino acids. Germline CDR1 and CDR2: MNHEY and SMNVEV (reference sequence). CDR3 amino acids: CASSLPGSGELFF. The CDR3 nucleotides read TGTGCCAGCAGTTTACCGGGGAGCGGGGAGCTGTTTTTT.

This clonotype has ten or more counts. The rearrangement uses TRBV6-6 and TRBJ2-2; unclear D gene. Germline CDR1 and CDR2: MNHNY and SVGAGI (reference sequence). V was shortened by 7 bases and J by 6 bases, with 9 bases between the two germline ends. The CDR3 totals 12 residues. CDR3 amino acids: CASKLTAGELFF. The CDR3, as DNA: TGTGCCAGCAAGCTAACCGCCGGGGAGCTGTTTTTT.

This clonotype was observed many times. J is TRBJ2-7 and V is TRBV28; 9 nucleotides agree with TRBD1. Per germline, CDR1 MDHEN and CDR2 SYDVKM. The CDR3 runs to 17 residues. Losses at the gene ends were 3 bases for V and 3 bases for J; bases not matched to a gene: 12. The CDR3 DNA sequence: TGTGCCAGCAGTTTCGGCCGGTGGGGACAGGGACACTACGAGCAGTACTTC. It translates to CASSFGRWGQGHYEQYF.

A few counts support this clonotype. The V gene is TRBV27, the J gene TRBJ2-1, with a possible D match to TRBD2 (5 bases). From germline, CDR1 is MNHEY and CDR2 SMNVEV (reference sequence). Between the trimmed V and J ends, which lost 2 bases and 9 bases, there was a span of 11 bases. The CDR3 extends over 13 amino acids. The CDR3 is CASSLGEFAEQFF. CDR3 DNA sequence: TGTGCCAGCAGTTTAGGGGAGTTTGCTGAGCAGTTCTTC.

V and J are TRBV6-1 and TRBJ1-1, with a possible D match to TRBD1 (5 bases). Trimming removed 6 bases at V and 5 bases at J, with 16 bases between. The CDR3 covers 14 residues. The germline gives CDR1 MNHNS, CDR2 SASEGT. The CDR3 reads CASSLRAGRTEAFF. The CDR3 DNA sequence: TGTGCCAGCAGCCTTCGGGCAGGGCGGACTGAAGCTTTCTTT.

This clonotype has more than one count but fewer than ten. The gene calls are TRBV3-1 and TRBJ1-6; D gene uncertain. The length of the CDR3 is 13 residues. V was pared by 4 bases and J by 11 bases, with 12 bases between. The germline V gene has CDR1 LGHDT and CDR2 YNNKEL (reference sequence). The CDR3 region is CASSLPGVPPLHF. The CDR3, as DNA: TGTGCCAGCAGCCTCCCTGGGGTACCACCCCTCCACTTT.

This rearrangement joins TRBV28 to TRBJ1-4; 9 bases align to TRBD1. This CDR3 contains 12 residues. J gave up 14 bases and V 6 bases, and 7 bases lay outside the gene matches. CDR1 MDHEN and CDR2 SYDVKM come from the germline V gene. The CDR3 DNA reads TGTGCCAGCAGCTCCCCAGGGACAGGGCTGTTTTTT. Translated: CASSSPGTGLFF. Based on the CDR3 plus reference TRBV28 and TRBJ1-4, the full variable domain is DVKVTQSSRYLVKRTGEKVFLECVQDMDHENMFWYRQDPGLGLRLIYFSYDVKMKEKGDIPEGYSVSREKKERFSLILESASTNQTSMYLCASSSPGTGLFFGSGTQLSVL.

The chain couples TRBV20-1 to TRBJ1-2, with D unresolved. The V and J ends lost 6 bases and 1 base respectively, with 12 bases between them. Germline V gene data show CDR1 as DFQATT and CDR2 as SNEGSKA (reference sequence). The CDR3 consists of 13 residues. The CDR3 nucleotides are TGCAGTGCCCTACACGGGGTTAACTATGGCTACACCTTC. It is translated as CSALHGVNYGYTF.

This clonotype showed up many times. Here the CDR3 DNA reads TGTGCCAGCGGGGACCGGGACAGACCTCAGTTCTTC. This translates into CASGDRDRPQFF. The rearrangement links TRBV6-5 to TRBJ2-1, with TRBD1 identical over 7 bases. This CDR3 region has 12 residues. Germline-derived CDR1 and CDR2 are MNHEY and SVGAGI. V was pared by 8 bases and J by 13 bases, with 11 bases of the junction left unmatched.